The entry below describes one T cell receptor (beta chain). What it recognizes is unknown. This CDR3 has 14 amino acids. Germline CDR1 is MGHRA and CDR2 is YSYEKL. The V gene end was trimmed by 5 bases and the J gene end by 3 bases; junction bases not matched to a gene: 4. This sample stems from a study of cytomegalovirus exposure and HLA in healthy donors. Study information: From HLA-typed donors, an early data release held roughly 80 million unique TCRs.

The PCR had 60 Vbeta and 13 Jbeta primers. Here immunoSEQ multiplex PCR was the method, and the copy in TCRdb shows in-frame clones only, minus some. The sample holds about 64,000 clones; more than 60% are singletons and the top ten take more than 4.5%. Study findings and constraints: CMV antigen specificity was confirmed in vitro for a few CMV-associated chains. There were 150 to 200 TCR beta chains listed as cytomegalovirus-associated. Because they were indistinguishable, some V segments, including TRBV6-2 and TRBV6-3, were excluded.

Input material: PBMCs. The TCR originated in a male donor in good health and CMV-seropositive. This rearrangement joins TRBV4-1 to TRBJ2-3, with 8 nucleotides matching TRBD1. The CDR3 DNA sequence: TGCGCCAGCAGCGAACGACAGGGGACAGATACGCAGTATTTT. It encodes CASSERQGTDTQYF.